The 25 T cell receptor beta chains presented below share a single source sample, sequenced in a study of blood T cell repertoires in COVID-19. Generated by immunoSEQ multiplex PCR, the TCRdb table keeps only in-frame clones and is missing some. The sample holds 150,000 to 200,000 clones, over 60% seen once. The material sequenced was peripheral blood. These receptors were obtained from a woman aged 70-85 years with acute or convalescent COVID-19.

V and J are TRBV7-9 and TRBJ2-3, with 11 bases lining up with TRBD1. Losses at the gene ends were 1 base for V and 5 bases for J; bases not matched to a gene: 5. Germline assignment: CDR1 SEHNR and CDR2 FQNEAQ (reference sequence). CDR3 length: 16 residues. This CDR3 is CASSLGTGGEKDTQYF. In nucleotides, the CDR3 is TGTGCCAGCAGCTTAGGGACAGGGGGCGAGAAAGATACGCAGTATTTT. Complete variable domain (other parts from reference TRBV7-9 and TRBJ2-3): DTGVSQNPRHKITKRGQNVTFRCDPISEHNRLYWYRQTLGQGPEFLTYFQNEAQLEKSRLLSDRFSAERPKGSFSTLEIQRTEQGDSAMYLCASSLGTGGEKDTQYFGPGTRLTVL.

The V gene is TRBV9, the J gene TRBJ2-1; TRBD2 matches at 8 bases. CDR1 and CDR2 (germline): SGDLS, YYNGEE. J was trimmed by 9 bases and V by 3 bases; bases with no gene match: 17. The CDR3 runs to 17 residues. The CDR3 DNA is TGTGCCAGCAGCGGCAGAGCGGGAGCGGGTGCCATTCGTGAGCAGTTCTTC. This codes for CASSGRAGAGAIREQFF.

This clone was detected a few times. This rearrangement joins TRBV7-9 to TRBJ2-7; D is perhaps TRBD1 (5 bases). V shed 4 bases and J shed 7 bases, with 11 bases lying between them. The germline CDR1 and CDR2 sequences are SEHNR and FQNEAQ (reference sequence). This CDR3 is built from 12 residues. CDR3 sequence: CASSSQVREQYF. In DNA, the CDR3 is TGTGCCAGCAGCTCACAGGTAAGGGAGCAGTACTTC.

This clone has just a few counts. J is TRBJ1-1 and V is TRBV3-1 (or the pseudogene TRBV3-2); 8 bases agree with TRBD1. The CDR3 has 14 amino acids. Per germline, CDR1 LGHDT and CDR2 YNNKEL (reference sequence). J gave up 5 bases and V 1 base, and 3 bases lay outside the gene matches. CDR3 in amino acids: CASSQGQGQTEAFF. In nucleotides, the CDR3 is TGTGCCAGCAGCCAAGGACAGGGGCAAACTGAAGCTTTCTTT.

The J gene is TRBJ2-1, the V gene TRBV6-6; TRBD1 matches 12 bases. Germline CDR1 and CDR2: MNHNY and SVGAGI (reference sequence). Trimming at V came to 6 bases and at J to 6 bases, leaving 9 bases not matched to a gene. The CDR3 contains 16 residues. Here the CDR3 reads CASSPARGQGANEQFF. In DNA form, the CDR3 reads TGTGCCAGCAGCCCGGCCCGGGGACAGGGGGCCAATGAGCAGTTCTTC.

DNA of the CDR3: TGTGCAGTGGAGGGGATAGCGAAGGACTACGAGCAGTACTTC. This codes for CAVEGIAKDYEQYF. This sequence joins TRBV12-2 and TRBJ2-7; the table's TRBD2 call for D was not verified on the DNA. TRBV12-2 is a known pseudogene. This CDR3 has 14 residues.

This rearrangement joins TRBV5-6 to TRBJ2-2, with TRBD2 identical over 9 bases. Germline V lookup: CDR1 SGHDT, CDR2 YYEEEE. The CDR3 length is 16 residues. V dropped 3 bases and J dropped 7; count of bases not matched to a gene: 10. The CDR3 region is CASSWGLSGRFGELFF. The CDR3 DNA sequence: TGTGCCAGCAGCTGGGGACTAAGCGGGAGGTTCGGGGAGCTGTTTTTT.

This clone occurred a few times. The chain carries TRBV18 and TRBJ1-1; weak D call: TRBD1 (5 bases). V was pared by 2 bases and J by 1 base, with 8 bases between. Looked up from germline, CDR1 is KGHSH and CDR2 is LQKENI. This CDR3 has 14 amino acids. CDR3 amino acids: CASSPIQENTEAFF. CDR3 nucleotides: TGTGCCAGCTCACCAATACAGGAGAACACTGAAGCTTTCTTT.

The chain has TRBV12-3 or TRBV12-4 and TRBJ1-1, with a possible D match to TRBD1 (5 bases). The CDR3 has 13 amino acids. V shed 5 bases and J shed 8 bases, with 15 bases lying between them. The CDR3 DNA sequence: TGTGCCAGCAGTCTCACAGGAGTTAGAGAAGCTTTCTTT. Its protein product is CASSLTGVREAFF.

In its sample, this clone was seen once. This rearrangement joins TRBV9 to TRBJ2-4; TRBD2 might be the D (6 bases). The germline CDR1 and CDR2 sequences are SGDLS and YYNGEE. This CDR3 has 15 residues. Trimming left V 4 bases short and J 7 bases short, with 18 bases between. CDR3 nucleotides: TGTGCCAGCAGCCATTACGCCGGGGCGGGGAACATTCAGTACTTC. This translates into CASSHYAGAGNIQYF. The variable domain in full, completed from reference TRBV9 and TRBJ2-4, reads DSGVTQTPKHLITATGQRVTLRCSPRSGDLSVYWYQQSLDQGLQFLIQYYNGEERAKGNILERFSAQQFPDLHSELNLSSLELGDSALYFCASSHYAGAGNIQYFGAGTRLSVL.

DNA of the CDR3: TGTGCCAGCAGCCCGGGACAGAGCAATCAGCCCCAGCATTTT. Translating gives CASSPGQSNQPQHF. V and J are TRBV6-6 and TRBJ1-5, with TRBD1 identical over 7 bases. The CDR3 is 14 amino acids. In germline, CDR1 is MNHNY, CDR2 SVGAGI (reference sequence). Unmatched junction bases numbered 3, after V lost 6 bases and J lost 1 base.

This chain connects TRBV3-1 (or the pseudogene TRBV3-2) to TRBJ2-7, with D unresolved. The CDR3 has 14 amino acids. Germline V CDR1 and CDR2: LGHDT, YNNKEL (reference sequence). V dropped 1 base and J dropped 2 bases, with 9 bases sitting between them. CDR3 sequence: CASSQGVETYEQYF. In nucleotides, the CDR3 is TGTGCCAGCAGCCAAGGTGTAGAAACCTACGAGCAGTACTTC.

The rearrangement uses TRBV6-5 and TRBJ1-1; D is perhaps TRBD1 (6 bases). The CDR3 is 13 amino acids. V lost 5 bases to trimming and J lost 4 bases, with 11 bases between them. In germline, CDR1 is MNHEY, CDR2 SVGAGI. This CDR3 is CASSQTRGTEAFF. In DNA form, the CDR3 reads TGTGCCAGCAGTCAAACCAGGGGCACTGAAGCTTTCTTT.

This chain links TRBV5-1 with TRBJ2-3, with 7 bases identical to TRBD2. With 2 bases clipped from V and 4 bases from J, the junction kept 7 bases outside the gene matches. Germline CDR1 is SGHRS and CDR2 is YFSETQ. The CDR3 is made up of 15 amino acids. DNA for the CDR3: TGCGCCAGCAGCTTTGGGGGGGGTCGGGCAGATACGCAGTATTTT. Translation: CASSFGGGRADTQYF.

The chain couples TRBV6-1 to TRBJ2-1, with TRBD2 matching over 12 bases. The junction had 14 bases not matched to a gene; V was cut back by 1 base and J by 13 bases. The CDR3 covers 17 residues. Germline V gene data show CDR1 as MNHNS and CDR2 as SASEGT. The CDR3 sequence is CASSEGQLLAGGPSQFF. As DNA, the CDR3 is TGTGCCAGCAGTGAAGGACAGTTGCTAGCGGGAGGGCCCTCTCAGTTCTTC.

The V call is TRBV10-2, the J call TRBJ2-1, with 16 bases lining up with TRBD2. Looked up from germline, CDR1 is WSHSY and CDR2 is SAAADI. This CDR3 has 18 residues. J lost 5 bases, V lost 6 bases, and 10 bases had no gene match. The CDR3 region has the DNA TGCGCCAGCAGGGGGACTAGCGGGAGGGTCAGTATAGACAATGAGCAGTTCTTC. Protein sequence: CASRGTSGRVSIDNEQFF.

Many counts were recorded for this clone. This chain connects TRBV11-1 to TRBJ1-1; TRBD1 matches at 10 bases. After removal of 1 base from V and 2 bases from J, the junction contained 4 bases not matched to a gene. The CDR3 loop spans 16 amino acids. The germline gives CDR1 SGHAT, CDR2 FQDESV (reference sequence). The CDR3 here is CASSLDQTGGNTEAFF. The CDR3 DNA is TGTGCCAGCAGCTTAGATCAGACAGGGGGCAACACTGAAGCTTTCTTT.

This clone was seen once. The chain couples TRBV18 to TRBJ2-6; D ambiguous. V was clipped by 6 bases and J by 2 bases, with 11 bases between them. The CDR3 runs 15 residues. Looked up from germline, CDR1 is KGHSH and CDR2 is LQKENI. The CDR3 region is CASSQQIPGANVLTF. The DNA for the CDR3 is TGTGCCAGCTCTCAACAGATCCCTGGGGCCAACGTCCTGACTTTC.

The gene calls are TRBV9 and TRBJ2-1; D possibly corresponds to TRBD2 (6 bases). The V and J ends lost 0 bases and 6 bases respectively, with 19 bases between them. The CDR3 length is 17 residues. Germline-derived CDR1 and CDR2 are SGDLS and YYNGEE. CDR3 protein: CASSVAALGGIGNEQFF. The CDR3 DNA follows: TGTGCCAGCAGCGTAGCCGCCTTGGGCGGGATCGGCAATGAGCAGTTCTTC.

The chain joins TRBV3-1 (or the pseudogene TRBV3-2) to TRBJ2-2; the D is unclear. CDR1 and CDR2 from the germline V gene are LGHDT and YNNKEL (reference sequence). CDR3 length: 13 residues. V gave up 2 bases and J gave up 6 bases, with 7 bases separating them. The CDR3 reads CASSQRESGELFF. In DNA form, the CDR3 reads TGTGCCAGCAGCCAACGAGAGTCCGGGGAGCTGTTTTTT.

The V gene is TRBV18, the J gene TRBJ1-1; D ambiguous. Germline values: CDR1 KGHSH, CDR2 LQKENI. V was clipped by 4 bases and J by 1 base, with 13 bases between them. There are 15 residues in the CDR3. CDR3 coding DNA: TGTGCCAGCTCACTCGGGAGAATTTCGAACACTGAAGCTTTCTTT. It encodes CASSLGRISNTEAFF.

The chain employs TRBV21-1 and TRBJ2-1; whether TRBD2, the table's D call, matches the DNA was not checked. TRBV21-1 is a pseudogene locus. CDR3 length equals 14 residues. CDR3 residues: CASSPGGSYNEQFF. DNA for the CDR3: TGTGCCAGCAGCCCCGGGGGTTCCTACAATGAGCAGTTCTTC.

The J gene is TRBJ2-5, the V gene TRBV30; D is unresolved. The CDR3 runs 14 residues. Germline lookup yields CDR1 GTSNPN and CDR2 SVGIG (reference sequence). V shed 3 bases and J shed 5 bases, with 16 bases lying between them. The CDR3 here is CAWSAQVSLETQYF. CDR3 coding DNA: TGTGCCTGGAGCGCCCAGGTGTCTTTGGAGACCCAGTACTTC.

CDR3: CASSPQPTNEQFF. The CDR3 DNA sequence: TGCGCCAGCAGCCCCCAACCTACCAATGAGCAGTTCTTC. The chain uses TRBV4-1 and TRBJ2-1, with no clear D. This CDR3 contains 13 residues. The V end was cut by 4 bases, the J end by 6 bases, with 10 bases between. Looked up from germline, CDR1 is MGHRA and CDR2 is YSYEKL.

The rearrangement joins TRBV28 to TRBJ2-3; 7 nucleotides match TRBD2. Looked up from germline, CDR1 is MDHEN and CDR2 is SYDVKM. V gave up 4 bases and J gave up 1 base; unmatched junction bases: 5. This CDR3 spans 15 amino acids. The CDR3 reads CASSSGGRGTDTQYF. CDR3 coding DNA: TGTGCCAGCAGTTCCGGCGGGAGAGGCACAGATACGCAGTATTTT.